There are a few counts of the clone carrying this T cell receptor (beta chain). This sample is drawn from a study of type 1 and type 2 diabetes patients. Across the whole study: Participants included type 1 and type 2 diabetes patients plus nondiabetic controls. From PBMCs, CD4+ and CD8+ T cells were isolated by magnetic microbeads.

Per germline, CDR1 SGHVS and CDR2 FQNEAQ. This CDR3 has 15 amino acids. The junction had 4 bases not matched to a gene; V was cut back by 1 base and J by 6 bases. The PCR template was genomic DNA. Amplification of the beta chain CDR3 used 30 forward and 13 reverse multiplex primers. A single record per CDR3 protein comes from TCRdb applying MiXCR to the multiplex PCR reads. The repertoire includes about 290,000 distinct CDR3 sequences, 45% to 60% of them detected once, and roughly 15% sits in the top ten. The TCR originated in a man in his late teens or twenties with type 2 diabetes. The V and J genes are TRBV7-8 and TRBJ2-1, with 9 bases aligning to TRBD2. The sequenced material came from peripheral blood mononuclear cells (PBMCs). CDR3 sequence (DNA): TGTGCCAGCAGCTTAGGCCAACTAGCGGGCAATGAGCAGTTCTTC. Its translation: CASSLGQLAGNEQFF.